A selection of T cell receptor beta chains follows, all from one sample in a study of control samples from healthy donors and cancer patients. Assay used: immunoSEQ multiplex PCR; TCRdb lists only in-frame clones, some missing. This sample yields 170,000 or so clones, of which about 92% are seen a single time; roughly 1.5% belongs to the top ten. The sequencing sample was made of blood. Every receptor here comes from a man younger than 40 in good health. Each CDR3 is given with its conserved first and last residue. Each record gives: J gene, CDR3 length, V gene, CDR3 protein.

j_call: TRBJ2-2
cdr3_length: 16
v_call: TRBV7-9
cdr3_aa: CASSLTGGKNTGELFF

j_call: TRBJ1-5
cdr3_length: 15
v_call: TRBV2
cdr3_aa: CASSEGSGSNQPQHF

j_call: TRBJ2-1
cdr3_length: 13
v_call: TRBV10-3
cdr3_aa: CAISAERPNEQFF

j_call: TRBJ1-2
cdr3_length: 13
v_call: TRBV4-1
cdr3_aa: CASSQEQEYGYTF

j_call: TRBJ2-7
cdr3_length: 16
v_call: TRBV27
cdr3_aa: CASSFMSTGEAYEQYF

j_call: TRBJ1-5
cdr3_length: 15
v_call: TRBV5-5
cdr3_aa: CASSLWTGVVQPQHF

j_call: TRBJ1-3
cdr3_length: 13
v_call: TRBV19
cdr3_aa: CATQEGSGNTIYF

j_call: TRBJ2-3
cdr3_length: 16
v_call: TRBV9
cdr3_aa: CASSVIPSGPGDTQYF

j_call: TRBJ1-3
cdr3_length: 15
v_call: TRBV6-5
cdr3_aa: CASRKDRSSGNTIYF

j_call: TRBJ2-7
cdr3_length: 14
v_call: TRBV19
cdr3_aa: CASSIGVAEDEQYF

j_call: TRBJ2-7
cdr3_length: 11
v_call: TRBV28
cdr3_aa: CASTVGYEQYF

j_call: TRBJ2-3
cdr3_length: 14
v_call: TRBV3-1/TRBV3-2
cdr3_aa: CASSRDRRTDTQYF

j_call: TRBJ1-2
cdr3_length: 13
v_call: TRBV5-1
cdr3_aa: CASSLGQGGGYTF

j_call: TRBJ1-4
cdr3_length: 16
v_call: TRBV2
cdr3_aa: CASSEGQGPVIGKLFF

j_call: TRBJ2-5
cdr3_length: 15
v_call: TRBV27
cdr3_aa: CASSSLGSGEETQYF

j_call: TRBJ2-3
cdr3_length: 15
v_call: TRBV24-1
cdr3_aa: CATSTGVTSTDTQYF

j_call: TRBJ2-6
cdr3_length: 16
v_call: TRBV10-3
cdr3_aa: CAITTASLSGANVLTF

j_call: TRBJ2-2
cdr3_length: 15
v_call: TRBV2
cdr3_aa: CASRVSGIGTGELFF

j_call: TRBJ2-5
cdr3_length: 14
v_call: TRBV3-1/TRBV3-2
cdr3_aa: CASSHLAGGETQYF

j_call: TRBJ2-7
cdr3_length: 16
v_call: TRBV27
cdr3_aa: CASSLLRGRETYEQYF

j_call: TRBJ1-5
cdr3_length: 13
v_call: TRBV11-2
cdr3_aa: CASSLSGLQPQHF

j_call: TRBJ2-3
cdr3_length: 14
v_call: TRBV3-1/TRBV3-2
cdr3_aa: CASSQRGGLDTQYF

j_call: TRBJ2-5
cdr3_length: 14
v_call: TRBV19
cdr3_aa: CASSGLAGQETQYF

j_call: TRBJ1-2
cdr3_length: 15
v_call: TRBV2
cdr3_aa: CASSEIQDRLNGYTF